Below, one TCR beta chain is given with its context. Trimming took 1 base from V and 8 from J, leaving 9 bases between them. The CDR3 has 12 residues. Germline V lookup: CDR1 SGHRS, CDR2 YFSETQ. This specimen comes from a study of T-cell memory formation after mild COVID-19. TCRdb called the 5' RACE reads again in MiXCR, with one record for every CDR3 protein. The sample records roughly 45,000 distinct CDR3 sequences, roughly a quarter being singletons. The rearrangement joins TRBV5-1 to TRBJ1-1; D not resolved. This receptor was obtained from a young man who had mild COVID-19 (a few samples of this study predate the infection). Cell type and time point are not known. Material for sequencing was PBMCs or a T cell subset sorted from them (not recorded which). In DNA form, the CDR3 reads TGCGCCAGCAGCTTGTTGGGCGAGGAAGCTTTCTTT. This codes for CASSLLGEEAFF.